The 27 T cell receptor beta chains listed next were all sequenced from one sample in a study of response to subunit inactivated influenza vaccine. In TCRdb, the RT-PCR reads were re-called with MiXCR into one record per CDR3 protein. Of about 190,000 distinct CDR3 sequences in the sample, about 15% were seen once. The specimen comprised CD8+ T cells sorted from PBMCs, sampled roughly 5 days after vaccination. These receptors all stem from a man aged 50 or older who received an inactivated influenza vaccine.

This clonotype has a handful of counts. The chain combines TRBV4-2 with TRBJ1-2; no firm D call. The germline V gene has CDR1 LGHNA and CDR2 YNFKEQ. The CDR3 is 15 amino acids. V lost 1 base to trimming and J lost 0 bases, with 9 bases between them. CDR3 coding DNA: TGTGCCAGCAGCCAAGGGACGGCCTCTAACTATGGCTACACCTTC. The encoded protein is CASSQGTASNYGYTF.

The chain combines TRBV4-2 with TRBJ2-1; 9 positions match TRBD2. The CDR3 has 20 residues. J lost 0 bases, V lost 0 bases, and 12 bases had no gene match. Per the germline V gene, CDR1 is LGHNA and CDR2 is YNFKEQ. In nucleotides, the CDR3 is TGTGCCAGCAGCCAAGATCGGGGGACTAGCCGAACTAGCTCCTACAATGAGCAGTTCTTC. Translated, it gives CASSQDRGTSRTSSYNEQFF.

The V call is TRBV20-1, the J call TRBJ2-5, with 9 bases matching TRBD1. With V trimmed by 3 bases and J by 2 bases, 10 bases remained unmatched. The CDR3 runs to 16 residues. From germline, CDR1 is DFQATT and CDR2 SNEGSKA (reference sequence). In nucleotides, the CDR3 is TGCAGTGCTAGCCCCCTCGGACAGGGGCCACAAGAGACCCAGTACTTC. Its translation is CSASPLGQGPQETQYF.

As DNA, the CDR3 is TGTGCCAGCAGCGTACGACAGGACTCTCCCTACGAGCAGTACTTC. Translated: CASSVRQDSPYEQYF. The rearrangement uses TRBV5-4 and TRBJ2-7; possible D gene TRBD1, 6 bases. Trimming removed 4 bases at V and 2 bases at J, with 16 bases between. Germline values: CDR1 SGHNT, CDR2 YYREEE (reference sequence). The CDR3 is made up of 15 amino acids.

This rearrangement joins TRBV28 to TRBJ2-1; TRBD1 might be the D (6 bases). Germline loops: CDR1 MDHEN, CDR2 SYDVKM. This CDR3 is built from 16 residues. V lost 7 bases and J 5 bases, leaving 21 bases between the germline ends. DNA of the CDR3: TGTGCCAGCAAACACCTCGGACAGACTCTTAACAATGAGCAGTTCTTC. Its translation is CASKHLGQTLNNEQFF.

The rearrangement uses TRBV13 and TRBJ2-3; TRBD1 aligns across 7 bases. The CDR3 length is 15 residues. Germline CDR1 PRHDT, CDR2 FYEKMQ (reference sequence). The junction had 11 bases not matched to a gene; V was cut back by 5 bases and J by 6 bases. The CDR3 bases are TGTGCCAGCAGCCCACAGACAGGGCTTAGGGATACGCAGTATTTT. This sequence encodes CASSPQTGLRDTQYF. Supplemented by reference TRBV13 and TRBJ2-3, the full variable domain reads AAGVIQSPRHLIKEKRETATLKCYPIPRHDTVYWYQQGPGQDPQFLISFYEKMQSDKGSIPDRFSAQQFSDYHSELNMSSLELGDSALYFCASSPQTGLRDTQYFGPGTRLTVL.

The chain recombines TRBV4-3 with TRBJ2-3; 9 nucleotides line up with TRBD2. The trim removed 0 bases at V and 3 bases at J, leaving 10 bases unmatched. The CDR3 is 18 amino acids. CDR1 is LGHNA and CDR2 is YSLEER in the germline V gene. CDR3 sequence (DNA): TGCGCCAGCAGCCAAGAATCAAGGAGTAGCGGGAGAACAGATACGCAGTATTTT. Residues: CASSQESRSSGRTDTQYF.

The V and J genes are TRBV7-6 and TRBJ2-5; no firm D call. Trimming pared 2 bases from V and 5 bases from J, leaving 12 bases between. The CDR3 extends over 14 amino acids. Looked up from germline, CDR1 is SGHVS and CDR2 is FNYEAQ. Here the CDR3 DNA reads TGTGCCAGCAGCTTAAGTCGCGAAGGGGAGACCCAGTACTTC. Protein product: CASSLSREGETQYF. Based on the CDR3 plus reference TRBV7-6 and TRBJ2-5, the full variable domain is GAGVSQSPRYKVTKRGQDVALRCDPISGHVSLYWYRQALGQGPEFLTYFNYEAQQDKSGLPNDRFSAERPEGSISTLTIQRTEQRDSAMYRCASSLSREGETQYFGPGTRLLVL.

J is TRBJ2-3 and V is TRBV29-1; no definite D call. V was pared by 3 bases and J by 10 bases, with 14 bases between. Germline assignment: CDR1 SQVTM and CDR2 ANQGSEA. The CDR3 is 12 residues long. The CDR3 nucleotides are TGCAGCGTTGAGTATAGTCCATTCGCGCAGTATTTT. Protein product: CSVEYSPFAQYF.

In the case of this clonotype: A read error may produce the germline difference seen at one junction end. V gene TRBV7-8 combines with J gene TRBJ2-1; D is ambiguous. Germline CDR1 SGHVS, CDR2 FQNEAQ. The CDR3 length is 11 residues. CDR3: CASSLGVGQFF. In DNA form, the CDR3 reads TGTGCCAGCAGCTTAGGGGTAGGGCAGTTCTTT.

V and J are TRBV5-1 and TRBJ2-1, with a possible D match to TRBD1 (7 bases). CDR1 is SGHRS and CDR2 is YFSETQ in the germline V gene. This CDR3 contains 13 residues. As DNA, the CDR3 is TGCGGCTCCCGCGGGACAGATTACAATGAGCAGTTCTTC. Amino acids: CGSRGTDYNEQFF.

V usage is TRBV6-2 or TRBV6-3 and J usage is TRBJ2-7; TRBD1 or TRBD2 may be the D gene (5 bases each). The CDR3 extends over 16 amino acids. The V gene lost 0 bases and the J gene lost 3 bases, with 15 bases spanning the gap. The germline CDR1 and CDR2 sequences are MNHEY and SVGEGT. CDR3 nucleotides: TGTGCCAGCAGTTACTCCATTCGACGGGGCCTCTACGAGCAGTACTTC. Protein product: CASSYSIRRGLYEQYF.

This chain connects TRBV10-3 to TRBJ1-2; 10 nucleotides align to TRBD1. CDR3 length: 15 residues. With 3 bases clipped from V and 6 bases from J, the junction kept 7 bases outside the gene matches. Per germline, CDR1 ENHRY and CDR2 SYGVKD. CDR3 DNA: TGTGCCATCAGTGACCCGGGACAGGGGCGCCATGGCTACACCTTC. The encoded protein is CAISDPGQGRHGYTF.

This rearrangement joins TRBV6-5 to TRBJ1-4; D is unclear. Trimming shortened V by 0 bases and J by 8 bases, and 10 bases separated the two germline ends. The CDR3 length is 14 residues. The germline V gene has CDR1 MNHEY and CDR2 SVGAGI. The CDR3 region is CASSYSIQLEKLFF. CDR3 nucleotide sequence: TGTGCCAGCAGTTACTCGATACAACTCGAAAAACTGTTTTTT.

In this sample, this clonotype turned up a few times. The rearrangement links TRBV5-1 to TRBJ2-5, with D possibly being TRBD2 (6 bases). V lost 0 bases and J 2 bases, leaving 11 bases between the germline ends. Germline CDR1 SGHRS, CDR2 YFSETQ. CDR3 length equals 15 residues. The CDR3 reads CASSLEGGRQETQYF. In DNA form, the CDR3 reads TGCGCCAGCAGCTTGGAAGGTGGGAGGCAAGAGACCCAGTACTTC.

This sequence joins TRBV30 and TRBJ2-5; no firm D call. The CDR3 contains 12 residues. With 5 bases removed from V and 3 bases from J, the gap between germline ends came to 10 bases. Germline V CDR1 and CDR2: GTSNPN, SVGIG (reference sequence). The CDR3 region has the DNA TGTGCCTGGGTGGGCATGGAAGAGACCCAGTACTTC. Protein product: CAWVGMEETQYF.

The chain employs TRBV19 and TRBJ2-2, with D possibly matching TRBD2 (6 bases). Germline V gives CDR1 LNHDA, CDR2 SQIVND (reference sequence). Trimming removed 5 bases from V and 4 bases from J, with 11 bases in between. This CDR3 is built from 14 residues. Here the CDR3 reads CASSFPGLTGELFF. Here the CDR3 DNA reads TGTGCCAGTAGTTTTCCGGGACTCACCGGGGAGCTGTTTTTT.

The V call is TRBV20-1, the J call TRBJ1-5; 8 positions agree with TRBD1. The CDR3 runs 14 residues. The ends lost 6 bases at V and 5 bases at J; junction bases unmatched: 9. CDR1 and CDR2 (germline): DFQATT, SNEGSKA (reference sequence). In DNA, the CDR3 is TGCAGTGCACCCGGGACAGGCGGAGATCAGCCCCAGCATTTT. Protein product: CSAPGTGGDQPQHF.

As concerns this clonotype: A clone one base away is much larger, so this may be a read error. The chain uses TRBV6-5 and TRBJ2-7, with D perhaps matching TRBD1 or TRBD2 (5 bases each). Germline CDR1 MNHEY, CDR2 SVGAGI. There are 13 residues in the CDR3. Trimming shortened V by 3 bases and J by 6 bases, and 12 bases separated the two germline ends. Here the CDR3 reads CASSYVRDGEQYF. The CDR3 DNA follows: TGTGCCAGCAGTTATGTGAGGGACGGCGAGCAGTACTTC.

The chain has TRBV6-5 and TRBJ2-5; the match to TRBD1 covers 11 bases. CDR1 MNHEY and CDR2 SVGAGI come from the germline V gene. The CDR3 has 15 residues. V gave up 3 bases and J gave up 6 bases; unmatched junction bases: 6. The CDR3 protein is CASSYFGQGAKTQYF. The CDR3 DNA sequence: TGTGCCAGCAGTTATTTTGGACAGGGGGCAAAGACCCAGTACTTC.

CDR3 DNA: TGTGCCAGCAGCCAGACAGGGGGCGCTTTGACTGAAGCTTTCTTT. As protein: CASSQTGGALTEAFF. The J gene is TRBJ1-1, the V gene TRBV3-1; 10 bases agree with TRBD1. The CDR3 extends over 15 amino acids. Trimming cost V 3 bases and J 5 bases; bases outside gene matches: 6. CDR1 LGHDT and CDR2 YNNKEL come from the germline V gene (reference sequence).

CDR3 residues: CSVPRGHGETQYF. The CDR3 region has the DNA TGCAGCGTTCCCAGGGGGCACGGAGAGACCCAGTACTTC. The chain couples TRBV29-1 to TRBJ2-5; 8 nucleotides agree with TRBD1. The CDR3 consists of 13 residues. Trimming took 5 bases from V and 4 from J; bases not matched to a gene: 6. In germline, CDR1 is SQVTM, CDR2 ANQGSEA.

The rearrangement links TRBV6-2 or TRBV6-3 to TRBJ2-5; the match to TRBD2 covers 13 bases. This CDR3 has 17 residues. Germline-derived CDR1 and CDR2 are MNHEY and SVGEGT. Trimming cost V 7 bases and J 2 bases; bases outside gene matches: 10. CDR3 bases: TGTGCCAGCACCGAAAATTGGGGACTAGCGGGACAAGAGACCCAGTACTTC. Its protein is CASTENWGLAGQETQYF.

The chain joins TRBV30 to TRBJ2-1; D is uncertain. Trimming stripped 0 bases from V and 8 bases from J, with 5 bases between. Germline CDR1 and CDR2: GTSNPN and SVGIG (reference sequence). The CDR3 sequence is 11 residues long. CDR3 sequence (DNA): TGTGCCTGGAGTGTTAGTCATGAGCAGTTCTTC. It encodes CAWSVSHEQFF.

V is TRBV7-9 and J is TRBJ2-1, with TRBD1 as a possible D gene (6 bases). The germline V gene encodes CDR1 SEHNR and CDR2 FQNEAQ (reference sequence). There are 16 residues in the CDR3. Deletions cut 5 bases from V and 3 bases from J, with 17 bases between. CDR3 sequence (DNA): TGTGCCAGCAGCCCTGGGGCAGGGGCCTTCTACAATGAGCAGTTCTTC. Translated, it gives CASSPGAGAFYNEQFF.

This chain links TRBV9 with TRBJ2-1; D may be TRBD2 (6 bases). The CDR3 has 15 amino acids. Germline lookup yields CDR1 SGDLS and CDR2 YYNGEE. Trimming stripped 0 bases from V and 5 bases from J, with 12 bases between. CDR3 in amino acids: CASSVADSGNNEQFF. The CDR3 DNA reads as TGTGCCAGCAGCGTAGCTGATAGCGGAAACAATGAGCAGTTCTTC.

The J gene is TRBJ2-5, the V gene TRBV28; 9 positions match TRBD2. The CDR3 has 15 residues. The germline V gene encodes CDR1 MDHEN and CDR2 SYDVKM. V lost 2 bases to trimming and J lost 4 bases; unmatched junction nucleotides: 5. CDR3 in DNA: TGTGCCAGCAGTTTAGTAGCGGGAGAGGCAGAGACCCAGTACTTC. This sequence encodes CASSLVAGEAETQYF.